Below, one TCR beta chain is given with its context. As yet, its antigen is unknown. Through negative isolation, CD4+ and CD8+ T cells were obtained, while TEMRA cells were enriched using FACS. Looked up from germline, CDR1 is KGHDR and CDR2 is SFDVKD. The CDR3 is 14 residues long. V was shortened by 5 bases and J by 2 bases, with 10 bases between the two germline ends. An input of about 0.5 to 1 ug of RNA was subjected to reverse transcription using random hexamers. Using its own MiXCR run on the immunoSEQ multiplex PCR reads, TCRdb lists one record per CDR3 protein. The top ten clones hold approximately 0.11% of a sample with around 190,000 distinct CDR3 sequences, around 94% of them seen once. This sample was taken from a study of CD8 T cells in Susac syndrome. Overall study results and limits: None of the CD4+ T cell repertoires in Susac syndrome showed clonal expansion.

This clonotype originated in a human donor with Susac syndrome. V and J are TRBV24-1 and TRBJ2-3; D gene unclear. Specimen: CD4+ T cells from PBMCs. The CDR3 nucleotides are TGTGCCACCAGTGGGAACAGAAACACAGATACGCAGTATTTT. This encodes CATSGNRNTDTQYF.